A selection of T cell receptor beta chains follows, all from one sample in a study of Ad26.COV2.S vaccination and SARS-CoV-2 variants. TCRdb keeps only in-frame clones here, not all; method: immunoSEQ multiplex PCR. The sample includes fewer than 500,000 clones, 89% seen only once; the top ten take over 2%. Here the sequenced sample was peripheral blood, taken in a trial of Ad26.COV2.S vaccine versus placebo. The receptors stem from a person between 18 and 60 years old who received the Ad26.COV2.S COVID-19 vaccine or a placebo. CDR3s include the opening cysteine and the closing phenylalanine or tryptophan. A D gene is named only where the DNA matches it firmly. The size field is filled for only some rows; it gives once, few, many or a size class.

TRBV9	NA	NA	TRBJ1-2	TGTGCCAGCAGCGTAGGGAACTACGGTTTATACTATGGCTACACCTTC	CASSVGNYGLYYGYTF
TRBV2	NA	NA	TRBJ1-2	TGTGCCAGCAGTGTTGGTGGCTACACCTTC	CASSVGGYTF
TRBV5-1	TRBD2	NA	TRBJ2-7	TGCGCCAGCAGCCCCAGGCTAGCGGGGACTATTCCCTACGAGCAGTACTTC	CASSPRLAGTIPYEQYF
TRBV6-2/TRBV6-3	NA	few	TRBJ1-5	TGTGCCAGCAGTCTAAATACAGGCAATCAGCCCCAGCATTTT	CASSLNTGNQPQHF
TRBV5-4	TRBD2	NA	TRBJ2-3	TGTGCCAGCAGCTTGGGACTAGCGGCCGTAGTATCCAGCACAGATACGCAGTATTTT	CASSLGLAAVVSSTDTQYF
TRBV28	TRBD1	NA	TRBJ2-6	TGTGCCAGCAGTCCCGGACAGGGGATAGTTTCTGGGGCCAACGTCCTGACTTTC	CASSPGQGIVSGANVLTF
TRBV9	TRBD1	NA	TRBJ2-3	TGTGCCAGCAGCGTAAACAGGGGGCCAGATACGCAGTATTTT	CASSVNRGPDTQYF
TRBV6-2/TRBV6-3	NA	NA	TRBJ2-5	TGTGCCAGCAGTTACCGTGTCAGGGTGGGGGAGACCCAGTACTTC	CASSYRVRVGETQYF
TRBV11-2	TRBD2	NA	TRBJ2-1	TGTGCCAGCAGCCCAATAACGGGACTAGCAAGGAATGAGCAGTTCTTC	CASSPITGLARNEQFF
TRBV11-2	NA	NA	TRBJ2-7	TGTGCCAGCAGCTTACGTATGCCTCACACCGAGCAGTACTTC	CASSLRMPHTEQYF
TRBV21-1	NA	NA	TRBJ1-1	TGTGCCAGCAGCAAGCCCGGGATCTGGAACACTGAAGCTTTCTTT	CASSKPGIWNTEAFF
TRBV6-6	TRBD1	NA	TRBJ1-1	TGTGCCAGCAGACGAGACAGGGGGTCGAACACTGAAGCTTTCTTT	CASRRDRGSNTEAFF
TRBV5-4	NA	NA	TRBJ2-1	TGTGCCAGCAGGGTAGACGCGAGCTCCTACAATGAGCAGTTCTTC	CASRVDASSYNEQFF
TRBV7-3	NA	NA	TRBJ2-2	TGTGCCAGCAGCTTAACCGGGGTCACGGAGCTGTTTTTT	CASSLTGVTELFF
TRBV7-8	NA	NA	TRBJ1-2	TGTGCCAGCAGCTTAGGAGCCGGGACGGGCCTAGGCTACACCTTC	CASSLGAGTGLGYTF
TRBV4-3	TRBD2	NA	TRBJ2-2	TGCGCCAGCAGCCAAGAGGTCGGGCGGGAGTTTGTTATCGGGGAGCTGTTTTTT	CASSQEVGREFVIGELFF
TRBV18	NA	NA	TRBJ1-2	TGTGCCAGCTCACCAGAGGGACGGGGAGTTAACTATGGCTACACCTTC	CASSPEGRGVNYGYTF
TRBV7-9	NA	NA	TRBJ2-4	TGTGCCAGCAGCTTAGGGGGGGCCAAAAACATTCAGTACTTC	CASSLGGAKNIQYF
TRBV9	NA	once	TRBJ1-4	TGTGCCAGCAGCGCCACAGGGCCCGGGGGACTCCACGAAAAACTGTTTTTT	CASSATGPGGLHEKLFF
TRBV18	NA	NA	TRBJ1-2	TGTGCCAGCTCACCAAGCACGGCTGTCTATGGCTACACCTTC	CASSPSTAVYGYTF
TRBV30	NA	few	TRBJ1-3	TGTGCCTGGAGTGCCAACGGTGGAAACACCATATATTTT	CAWSANGGNTIYF
TRBV29-1	TRBD1	NA	TRBJ1-5	TGCAGCGTTGAAGCATCACGGAAACGCACAGGGGAGGTTCAGCCCCAGCATTTT	CSVEASRKRTGEVQPQHF
TRBV4-3	NA	NA	TRBJ2-2	TGCGCCAGCAGCCCCCTTCCTTTCAACACCGGGGAGCTGTTTTTT	CASSPLPFNTGELFF
TRBV6-5	NA	NA	TRBJ1-4	TGTGCCAGCAGCCCCCTACAGGGAGAAAAACTGTTTTTT	CASSPLQGEKLFF
TRBV28	NA	NA	TRBJ2-6	TGTGCCAGCAGTTTTGACACTATTACTGGGGCCAACGTCCTGACTTTC	CASSFDTITGANVLTF
TRBV7-8	NA	NA	TRBJ1-6	TGTGCCAGCAGGGATAACAGGGTTTCAGGATCACCCCTCCACTTT	CASRDNRVSGSPLHF
TRBV19	TRBD1	NA	TRBJ1-2	TGTGCCAGTAGTCCTTCCCGGGACAGGGTCGGAGGCTACACCTTC	CASSPSRDRVGGYTF
TRBV28	TRBD2	NA	TRBJ2-3	TGTGCCAGCAGTTCACTAGCGGGGGTTACAGATACGCAGTATTTT	CASSSLAGVTDTQYF
TRBV5-1	TRBD2	NA	TRBJ2-1	TGCGCCAGCAGCGTACCTACTAGCGGGGGAGGGAATGAGCAGTTCTTC	CASSVPTSGGGNEQFF
TRBV4-2	NA	NA	TRBJ2-1	TGTGCCAGCAGCCAAGTTACAGGACTGTACAACAATGAGCAGTTCTTC	CASSQVTGLYNNEQFF
TRBV7-2	NA	NA	TRBJ1-6	TGTGCCAGCAGCTTAGCAGGGATCGGCATTTGGTCACCCCTCCACTTT	CASSLAGIGIWSPLHF
TRBV5-4	NA	few	TRBJ1-1	TGTGCCAGCACCCTCGGGGACAACACTGAAGCTTTCTTT	CASTLGDNTEAFF
TRBV5-1	NA	NA	TRBJ1-3	TGCGCCAGCAGCGCGAGTACAGGGTCTGGAAACACCATATATTTT	CASSASTGSGNTIYF
TRBV7-3	TRBD2	NA	TRBJ2-1	TGTGCCAGCAGCCCACTAGCGGGGAACCAATTCTCCTACAATGAGCAGTTCTTC	CASSPLAGNQFSYNEQFF
TRBV4-1	TRBD1	NA	TRBJ1-1	TGCGCCAGCAGCCAAGAAGGACAGGGAGTGCTTCTTGGAGCTTTCTTT	CASSQEGQGVLLGAFF
TRBV9	NA	NA	TRBJ1-2	TGTGCCAGCAGCGTAGCTTCGGAAGGTGCATCTAACTATGGCTACACCTTC	CASSVASEGASNYGYTF
TRBV5-1	NA	NA	TRBJ1-2	TGCGCCAGCAGCTTGGAGAGCTATGGCTACACCTTC	CASSLESYGYTF
TRBV9	NA	NA	TRBJ2-1	TGTGCCAGCAGCGCCTCCTTGGATCACAATGAGCAGTTCTTC	CASSASLDHNEQFF
TRBV5-1	TRBD1	NA	TRBJ2-5	TGCGCCAGCAGCCGAGCACCAATATCCTTTGGACAGGGCGGACAAGAGACCCAGTACTTC	CASSRAPISFGQGGQETQYF
TRBV6-1	NA	NA	TRBJ2-7	TGTGCCAGCAGTGTAACGAGCGGGCAGGCGGACTACGAGCAGTACTTC	CASSVTSGQADYEQYF
TRBV7-9	NA	NA	TRBJ2-1	TGTGCCAGCAGCTTAATCGGAGGGGCGTACAATGAGCAGTTCTTC	CASSLIGGAYNEQFF
TRBV19	TRBD1	NA	TRBJ2-2	TGTGCCAGTAGTACAAAACAGGGGCGCGAGAACACCGGGGAGCTGTTTTTT	CASSTKQGRENTGELFF
TRBV25-1	NA	NA	TRBJ1-5	TGTGCCAGCAGTGAATCATTAGGGGTGAAGCCCCAGCATTTT	CASSESLGVKPQHF
TRBV15	NA	NA	TRBJ1-5	TGTGCCACCAGCTGGCGAGGGTTCGATCAGCCCCAGCATTTT	CATSWRGFDQPQHF
TRBV5-4	NA	NA	TRBJ2-2	TGTGCCAGCAGCTTGAGGGAGGTAACCGGGGAGCTGTTTTTT	CASSLREVTGELFF
TRBV4-3	TRBD1	NA	TRBJ1-1	TGCGCCAGCAGCAACAGGGGGCACACTGAAGCTTTCTTT	CASSNRGHTEAFF
TRBV28	TRBD2	NA	TRBJ2-1	TGTGCCAGCAGAACCATTTTAGGCGGGAGGCTGAATGAGCAGTTCTTC	CASRTILGGRLNEQFF
TRBV14	NA	NA	TRBJ1-4	TGTGCCAGCAGTTACGGACACGGTGGTGAAAAACTGTTTTTT	CASSYGHGGEKLFF
TRBV7-7	TRBD2	NA	TRBJ2-1	TGTGCTAGCAGCTTAGCCCCCGCTAGCGGATTATACAATGAGCAGTTCTTC	CASSLAPASGLYNEQFF
TRBV28	NA	NA	TRBJ1-5	TGTGCCAGCAGTCGCGACACCTTAAGCAATCAGCCCCAGCATTTT	CASSRDTLSNQPQHF
TRBV4-2	TRBD2	NA	TRBJ2-5	TGTGCCAGCAGCCACCGAGGAGGAGCGGGGGAGACCCAGTACTTC	CASSHRGGAGETQYF
TRBV19	TRBD2	NA	TRBJ2-1	TGTGCCAGTACCTCTCCCCAGCGGGGCAACAATGAGCAGTTCTTC	CASTSPQRGNNEQFF
TRBV5-1	NA	once	TRBJ2-1	TGCGCCAGCGGCCCAAATCCTGACAGGTACAATGAGCAGTTCTTC	CASGPNPDRYNEQFF
TRBV11-3	TRBD1	NA	TRBJ2-1	TGTGCCAGCAGCCCCTCCCCCGTGGGACAGGGGGGGAATGAGCAGTTCTTC	CASSPSPVGQGGNEQFF
TRBV19	NA	NA	TRBJ1-2	TGTGCCAGTACACCATGGAGGGGAGATGGCTACACCTTC	CASTPWRGDGYTF
TRBV3-1/TRBV3-2	NA	NA	TRBJ1-1	TGTGCCAGCAGCCCTGGCTGGGGCACTGAAGCTTTCTTT	CASSPGWGTEAFF
TRBV2	NA	NA	TRBJ2-1	TGTGCCAGCTGCTTCGGGGGATATGAGCAGTTCTTC	CASCFGGYEQFF
TRBV24-1	NA	NA	TRBJ2-2	TGTGCCACCAGTGACCACCGTAACGATTACACCGGGGAGCTGTTTTTT	CATSDHRNDYTGELFF